This T cell receptor (beta chain) was sequenced for a study of OX40 agonist ivuxolimab in advanced cancers. Study-level information: Patients treated during dose escalation were battling hepatocellular carcinoma, melanoma, renal cell or head and neck cancer.

The CDR3 spans 12 residues. V shed 8 bases and J 7 bases; nucleotides not matched to a gene: 3. CDR1 is WNHNN and CDR2 is SYGVQD in the germline V gene (reference sequence). The repertoire was sequenced with immunoSEQ multiplex PCR; TCRdb's copy has only in-frame clones and lacks some. This sample has roughly 10,000 clones, with roughly 86% found just once. As regards this clone: Its specificity is not known.

Regarding the study as a whole: At 0.1 to 3.0 mg/kg and by week 6, clonal expansion occurred in CD4+ and CD8+ blood T cells.

This chain uses TRBV10-1 with TRBJ2-1; 9 nucleotides line up with TRBD1. The receptor was isolated from an adult with an advanced solid tumor such as melanoma, head and neck, liver or kidney cancer. This material consisted of CD4+ or CD8+ T cells sorted from blood, taken in a trial of the OX40 agonist ivuxolimab. CDR3 loop: CASGDRANEQFF. CDR3 DNA: TGCGCCAGCGGGGACAGGGCGAATGAGCAGTTCTTC.